The clone carrying this TCR beta chain was found a few times. The data originate from a study of identical twins. TCRdb recomputed calls from the 5' RACE reads with MiXCR, one row per CDR3 protein. Here the sample spans 1.5 million to 2 million distinct CDR3 sequences, around 33% being singletons. The receptor's source is a newborn girl in good health. Sequenced sample: cord blood.

CDR3 DNA: TGTGCCAGCAGCTCCGCGACCGCTGTTGCAACTAATGAAAAACTGTTTTTT. Encoded protein: CASSSATAVATNEKLFF. V is TRBV7-8 and J is TRBJ1-4; D unresolved. The CDR3 is 17 amino acids. The germline V gene encodes CDR1 SGHVS and CDR2 FQNEAQ. The ends were cut back, 4 bases at V and 0 bases at J, with 15 bases in the middle. Full variable domain (missing parts from reference TRBV7-8 and TRBJ1-4): GAGVSQSPRYKVAKRGQDVALRCDPISGHVSLFWYQQALGQGPEFLTYFQNEAQLDKSGLPSDRFFAERPEGSVSTLKIQRTQQEDSAVYLCASSSATAVATNEKLFFGSGTQLSVL.